The rows below give T cell receptor beta chains drawn from one sample of a study of cytomegalovirus exposure and HLA in healthy donors. Libraries were prepared by immunoSEQ multiplex PCR; TCRdb keeps only in-frame clonotypes and omits some of them. The sample carries some 110,000 clones, approximately 76% recorded once. The sequenced sample was PBMCs. Every receptor here comes from a man aged 50-59 years in good health and CMV-seropositive. The CDR3 runs from the conserved cysteine through the conserved F or W. D genes are given only for firm matches. Size tells how often a clone was seen (once, few, many) or the class of an expanded clone, and some rows leave it out.

v_call	d_call	clone_size	j_call	cdr3_aa	cdr3_nt
TRBV6-5	TRBD1	NA	TRBJ2-3	CASSYRGLLGDTQYF	TGTGCCAGCAGTTACAGGGGGCTGCTGGGAGATACGCAGTATTTT
TRBV9	TRBD1	NA	TRBJ1-4	CASSVGGQPFELFF	TGTGCCAGCAGCGTAGGGGGACAGCCTTTTGAACTGTTTTTT
TRBV19	NA	NA	TRBJ2-5	CASSIAGLQETQYF	TGTGCCAGTAGTATCGCAGGGTTACAAGAGACCCAGTACTTC
TRBV2	TRBD1	once	TRBJ1-2	CASRQGVDGYTF	TGTGCCAGCAGACAGGGGGTCGATGGCTACACCTTC
TRBV30	NA	NA	TRBJ1-1	CAWSVSGDDTEAFF	TGTGCCTGGAGTGTATCAGGGGATGACACTGAAGCTTTCTTT
TRBV10-1	NA	few	TRBJ1-2	CASSEFRRFYGYTF	TGCGCCAGCAGTGAGTTTCGCAGGTTCTATGGCTACACCTTC
TRBV11-3	NA	once	TRBJ2-2	CASSLDLGRTGELFF	TGTGCCAGCAGCTTAGATCTCGGTCGCACCGGGGAGCTGTTTTTT
TRBV5-1	TRBD2	NA	TRBJ2-3	CASSLSSGDGTQYF	TGCGCCAGCAGCTTGTCTAGCGGGGACGGTACGCAGTATTTT
TRBV6-4	NA	NA	TRBJ2-2	CASSDRDTSGELFF	TGTGCCAGCAGTGATCGGGACACATCCGGGGAGCTGTTTTTT
TRBV6-5	NA	NA	TRBJ1-1	CASSPPRVGTEAFF	TGTGCCAGCAGCCCCCCGAGGGTGGGCACTGAAGCTTTCTTT